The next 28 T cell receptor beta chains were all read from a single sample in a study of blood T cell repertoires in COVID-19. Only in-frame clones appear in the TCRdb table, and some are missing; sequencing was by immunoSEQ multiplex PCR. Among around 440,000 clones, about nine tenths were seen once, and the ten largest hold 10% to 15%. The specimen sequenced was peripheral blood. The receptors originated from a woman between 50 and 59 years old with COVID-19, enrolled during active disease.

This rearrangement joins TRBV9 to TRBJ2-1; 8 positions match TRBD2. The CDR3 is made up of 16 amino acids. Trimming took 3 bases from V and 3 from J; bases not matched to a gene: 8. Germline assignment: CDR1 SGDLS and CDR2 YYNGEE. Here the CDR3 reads CASSEGGLDLYNEQFF. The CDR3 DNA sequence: TGTGCCAGCAGCGAAGGGGGACTAGACCTCTACAATGAGCAGTTCTTC.

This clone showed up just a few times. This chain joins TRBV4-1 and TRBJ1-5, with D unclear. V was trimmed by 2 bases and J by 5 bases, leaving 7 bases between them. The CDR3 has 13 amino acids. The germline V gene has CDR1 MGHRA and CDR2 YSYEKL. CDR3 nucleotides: TGCGCCAGCAGCCAATTACTGTATCAGCCCCAGCATTTT. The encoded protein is CASSQLLYQPQHF.

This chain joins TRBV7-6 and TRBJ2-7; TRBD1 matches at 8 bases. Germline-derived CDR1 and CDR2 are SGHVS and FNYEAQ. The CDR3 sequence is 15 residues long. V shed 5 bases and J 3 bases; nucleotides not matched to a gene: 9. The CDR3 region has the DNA TGTGCCAGCAGCCCTAGGACAGGGAAGGGCTACGAGCAGTACTTC. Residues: CASSPRTGKGYEQYF.

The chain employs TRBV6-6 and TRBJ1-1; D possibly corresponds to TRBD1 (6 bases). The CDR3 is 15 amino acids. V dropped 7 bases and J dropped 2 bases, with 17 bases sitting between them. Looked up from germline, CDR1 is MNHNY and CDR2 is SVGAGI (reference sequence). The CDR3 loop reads CASTPRNRANTEAFF. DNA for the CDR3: TGTGCCAGCACCCCAAGGAACAGGGCTAACACTGAAGCTTTCTTT.

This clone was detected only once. CDR3 nucleotides: TGTGCCACCCAGGGCCTCCCAGGGTCCTACGAGCAGTACTTC. This encodes CATQGLPGSYEQYF. The J gene is TRBJ2-7, the V gene TRBV10-3; maybe TRBD1 (5 bases). The CDR3 covers 14 residues. Trimming took 10 bases from V and 1 from J, leaving 17 bases between them. Germline CDR1 reads ENHRY; CDR2 reads SYGVKD.

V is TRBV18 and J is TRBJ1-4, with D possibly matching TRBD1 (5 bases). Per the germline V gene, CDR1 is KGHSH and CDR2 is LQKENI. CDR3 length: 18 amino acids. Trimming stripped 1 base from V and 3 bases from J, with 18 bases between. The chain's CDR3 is CASSPLGVPRASNEKLFF. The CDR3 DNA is TGTGCCAGCTCACCACTTGGAGTCCCCAGGGCCTCTAATGAAAAACTGTTTTTT.

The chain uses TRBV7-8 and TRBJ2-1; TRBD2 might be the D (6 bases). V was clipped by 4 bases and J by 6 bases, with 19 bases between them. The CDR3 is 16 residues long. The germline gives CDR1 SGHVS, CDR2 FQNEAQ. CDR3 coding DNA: TGTGCCAGCAGCTCCGCAGGTGGTAGCGGCTCCAATGAGCAGTTCTTC. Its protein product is CASSSAGGSGSNEQFF.

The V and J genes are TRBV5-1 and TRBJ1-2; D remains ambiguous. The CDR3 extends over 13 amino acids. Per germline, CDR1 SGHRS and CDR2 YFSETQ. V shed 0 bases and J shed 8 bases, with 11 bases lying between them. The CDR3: CASSLGAPRGYTF. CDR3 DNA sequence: TGCGCCAGCAGCTTGGGGGCCCCCAGAGGCTACACCTTC.

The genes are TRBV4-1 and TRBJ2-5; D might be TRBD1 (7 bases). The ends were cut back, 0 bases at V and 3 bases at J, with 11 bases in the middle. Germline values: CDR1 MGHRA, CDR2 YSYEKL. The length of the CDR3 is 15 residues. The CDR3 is CASSQEPGGKETQYF. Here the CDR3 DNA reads TGCGCCAGCAGCCAAGAGCCAGGGGGGAAAGAGACCCAGTACTTC.

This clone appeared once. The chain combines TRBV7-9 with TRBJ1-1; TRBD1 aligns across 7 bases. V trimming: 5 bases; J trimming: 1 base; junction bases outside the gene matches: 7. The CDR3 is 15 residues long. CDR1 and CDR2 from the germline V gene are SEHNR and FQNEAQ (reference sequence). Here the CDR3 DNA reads TGTGCCAGCAGCCCTGCCGGGACAGAGAACACTGAAGCTTTCTTT. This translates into CASSPAGTENTEAFF.

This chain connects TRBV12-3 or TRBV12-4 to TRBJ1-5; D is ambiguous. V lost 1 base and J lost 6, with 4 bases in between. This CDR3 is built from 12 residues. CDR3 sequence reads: CASSLGGQPQHF. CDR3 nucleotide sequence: TGTGCCAGCAGTTTAGGAGGTCAGCCCCAGCATTTT.

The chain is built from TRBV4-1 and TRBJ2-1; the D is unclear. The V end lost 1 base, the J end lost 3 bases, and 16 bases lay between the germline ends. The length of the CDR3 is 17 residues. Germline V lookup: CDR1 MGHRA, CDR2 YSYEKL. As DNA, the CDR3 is TGCGCCAGCAGCCAAGTAGCCAACACACAATACTACAATGAGCAGTTCTTC. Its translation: CASSQVANTQYYNEQFF.

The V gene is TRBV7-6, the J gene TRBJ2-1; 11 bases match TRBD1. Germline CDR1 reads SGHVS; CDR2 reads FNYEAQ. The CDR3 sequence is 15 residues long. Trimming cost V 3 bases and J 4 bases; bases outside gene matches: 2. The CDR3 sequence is CASSFGTGGYNEQFF. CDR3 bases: TGTGCCAGCAGCTTCGGGACAGGGGGGTACAATGAGCAGTTCTTC.

The CDR3 DNA follows: TGTGCCACCAGTGATTTGTTCGGCCAAGAGACCCAGTACTTC. Protein sequence: CATSDLFGQETQYF. The chain links TRBV24-1 to TRBJ2-5, with no clear D. Germline assignment: CDR1 KGHDR and CDR2 SFDVKD. This CDR3 is built from 14 residues. The V and J ends lost 0 bases and 1 base respectively, with 5 bases between them.

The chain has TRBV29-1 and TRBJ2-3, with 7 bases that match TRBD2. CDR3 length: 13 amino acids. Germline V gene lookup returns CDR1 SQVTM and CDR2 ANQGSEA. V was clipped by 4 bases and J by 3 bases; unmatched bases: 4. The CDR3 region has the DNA TGCAGCGTTGGGGCTAGCGGTACAGATACGCAGTATTTT. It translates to CSVGASGTDTQYF.

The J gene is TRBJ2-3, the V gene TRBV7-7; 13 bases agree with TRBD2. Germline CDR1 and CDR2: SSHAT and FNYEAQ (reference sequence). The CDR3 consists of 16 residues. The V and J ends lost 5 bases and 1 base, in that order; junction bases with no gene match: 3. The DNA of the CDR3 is TGTGCCAGCAGCCCAGGGACTAGCGGGGGCACAGATACGCAGTATTTT. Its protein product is CASSPGTSGGTDTQYF.

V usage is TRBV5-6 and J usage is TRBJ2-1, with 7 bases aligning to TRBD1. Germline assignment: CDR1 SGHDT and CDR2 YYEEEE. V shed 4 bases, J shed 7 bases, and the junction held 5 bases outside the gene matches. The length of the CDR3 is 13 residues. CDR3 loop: CASSVPQGNEQFF. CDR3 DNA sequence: TGTGCCAGCAGCGTACCACAGGGGAATGAGCAGTTCTTC.

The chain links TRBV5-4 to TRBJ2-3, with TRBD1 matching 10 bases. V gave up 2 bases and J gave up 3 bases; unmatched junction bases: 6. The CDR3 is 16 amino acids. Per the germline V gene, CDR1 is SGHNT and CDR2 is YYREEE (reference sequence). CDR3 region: CASSLPGQGYTDTQYF. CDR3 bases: TGTGCCAGCAGCTTACCGGGACAGGGGTATACAGATACGCAGTATTTT. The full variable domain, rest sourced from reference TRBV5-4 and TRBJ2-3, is ETGVTQSPTHLIKTRGQQVTLRCSSQSGHNTVSWYQQALGQGPQFIFQYYREEENGRGNFPPRFSGLQFPNYSSELNVNALELDDSALYLCASSLPGQGYTDTQYFGPGTRLTVL.

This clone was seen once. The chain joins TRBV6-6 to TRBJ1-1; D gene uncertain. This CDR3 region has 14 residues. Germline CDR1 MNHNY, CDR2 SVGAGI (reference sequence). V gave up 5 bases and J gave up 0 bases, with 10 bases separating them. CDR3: CASSGGVLNTEAFF. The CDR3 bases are TGTGCCAGCAGTGGAGGAGTCCTGAACACTGAAGCTTTCTTT.

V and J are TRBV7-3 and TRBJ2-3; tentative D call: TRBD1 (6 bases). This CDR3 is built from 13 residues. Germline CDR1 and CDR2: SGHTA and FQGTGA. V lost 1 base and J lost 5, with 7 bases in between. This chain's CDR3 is CASSLSRGDTQYF. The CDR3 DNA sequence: TGTGCCAGCAGCTTAAGCAGGGGAGATACGCAGTATTTT.

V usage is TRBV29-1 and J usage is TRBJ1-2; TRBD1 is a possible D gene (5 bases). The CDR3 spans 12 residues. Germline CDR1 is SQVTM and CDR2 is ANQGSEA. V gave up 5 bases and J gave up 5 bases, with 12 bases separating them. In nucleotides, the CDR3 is TGCAGCGTTTCCAGGGATACTTATGGCTACACCTTC. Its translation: CSVSRDTYGYTF.

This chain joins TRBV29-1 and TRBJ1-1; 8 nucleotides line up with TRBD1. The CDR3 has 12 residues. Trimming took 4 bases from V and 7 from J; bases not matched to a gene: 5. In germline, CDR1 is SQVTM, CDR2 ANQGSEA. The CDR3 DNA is TGCAGCGTTGCTCTACAGGGGGGTGAAGCTTTCTTT. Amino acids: CSVALQGGEAFF.

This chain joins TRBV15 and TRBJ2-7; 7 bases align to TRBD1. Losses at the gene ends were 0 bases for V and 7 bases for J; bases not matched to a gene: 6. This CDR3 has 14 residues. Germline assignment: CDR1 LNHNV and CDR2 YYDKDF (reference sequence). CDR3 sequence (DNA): TGTGCCACCAGCAGAGATCCGGGACAGTGGGAGCAGTACTTC. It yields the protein CATSRDPGQWEQYF.

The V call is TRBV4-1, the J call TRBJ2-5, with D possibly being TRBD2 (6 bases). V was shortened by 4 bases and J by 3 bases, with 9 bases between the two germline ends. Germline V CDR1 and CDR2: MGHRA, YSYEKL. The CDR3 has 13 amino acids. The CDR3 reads CASSLGSKETQYF. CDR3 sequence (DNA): TGCGCCAGCAGCCTCGGGAGCAAAGAGACCCAGTACTTC.

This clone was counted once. The CDR3 DNA sequence: TGCAGCGTCCTGGACAGGGGTGCTGGCTACACCTTC. Protein: CSVLDRGAGYTF. The chain carries TRBV29-1 and TRBJ1-2; 9 bases agree with TRBD1. The germline gives CDR1 SQVTM, CDR2 ANQGSEA. The V and J ends lost 6 bases and 7 bases, in that order; junction bases with no gene match: 6. This CDR3 has 12 residues.

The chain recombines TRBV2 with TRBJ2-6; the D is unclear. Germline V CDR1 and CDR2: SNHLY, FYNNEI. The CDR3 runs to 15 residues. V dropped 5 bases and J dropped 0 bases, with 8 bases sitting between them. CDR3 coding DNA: TGTGCCAGCAGTTCTTACAGCTCTGGGGCCAACGTCCTGACTTTC. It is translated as CASSSYSSGANVLTF.

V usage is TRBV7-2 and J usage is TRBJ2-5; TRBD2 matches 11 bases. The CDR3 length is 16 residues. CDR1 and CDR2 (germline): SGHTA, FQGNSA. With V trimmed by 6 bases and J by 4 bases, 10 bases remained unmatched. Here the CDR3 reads CASSQIAGGPGETQYF. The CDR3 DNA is TGTGCCAGCAGTCAAATAGCGGGGGGGCCTGGAGAGACCCAGTACTTC.

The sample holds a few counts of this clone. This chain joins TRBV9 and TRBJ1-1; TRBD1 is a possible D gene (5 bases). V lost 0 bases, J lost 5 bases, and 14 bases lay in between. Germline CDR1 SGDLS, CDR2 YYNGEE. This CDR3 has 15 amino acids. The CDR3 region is CASSVDGGGITEAFF. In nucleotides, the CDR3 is TGTGCCAGCAGCGTAGATGGGGGAGGAATAACTGAAGCTTTCTTT.